A single sample gave rise to the 9 T cell receptor beta chains below, sequenced in a study of blood T cells in healthy people across ages. The use of a sample-barcoded 5' primer and a J-beta primer mix characterized a second PCR of about 6 to 11 cycles. MiXCR was run by TCRdb on the 5' RACE reads, yielding one entry per CDR3 protein. Of hundreds of thousands of distinct CDR3 sequences listed, nearly 60% were seen once; the top ten hold 22%. The sequenced sample was blood. The source is a man younger than 45 in good health.

This chain links TRBV20-1 with TRBJ2-5; possibly TRBD2 for D (7 bases). The CDR3 has 14 amino acids. Trimming shortened V by 6 bases and J by 1 base, and 15 bases separated the two germline ends. Germline V gene lookup returns CDR1 DFQATT and CDR2 SNEGSKA (reference sequence). The CDR3 loop reads CSAPSGGAQETQYF. CDR3 bases: TGCAGTGCGCCTAGTGGGGGGGCCCAAGAGACCCAGTACTTC.

This chain links TRBV20-1 with TRBJ2-1; 11 bases map to TRBD2. The J segment lost 7 bases and the V segment lost 2 bases, leaving 10 bases of the junction unmatched. CDR1 and CDR2 (germline): DFQATT, SNEGSKA (reference sequence). This CDR3 region has 16 residues. For the CDR3, the DNA is TGCAGTGCTAGACGGACTAGCGGGCCTTATGCGAATGAGCAGTTCTTC. Its translation: CSARRTSGPYANEQFF.

The rearrangement links TRBV10-3 to TRBJ2-5; the D gene is possibly TRBD1 (6 bases). V shed 4 bases and J shed 2 bases, with 8 bases lying between them. Germline lookup yields CDR1 ENHRY and CDR2 SYGVKD. This CDR3 contains 13 residues. The CDR3 sequence is CAISGGGQETQYF. The CDR3 DNA is TGTGCCATCAGTGGAGGGGGACAAGAGACCCAGTACTTC.

The J gene is TRBJ2-1, the V gene TRBV9; a possible D gene is TRBD2 (6 bases). V was clipped by 1 base and J by 5 bases, with 16 bases between them. CDR3 length equals 16 residues. Germline assignment: CDR1 SGDLS and CDR2 YYNGEE. The CDR3 here is CASSVRLTGVNNEQFF. Here the CDR3 DNA reads TGTGCCAGCAGCGTAAGATTGACGGGGGTGAACAATGAGCAGTTCTTC.

There are a few counts of this clonotype. The J gene is TRBJ1-5, the V gene TRBV7-9, with D possibly TRBD1 on 5 matching bases. The CDR3 extends over 18 amino acids. V was shortened by 5 bases and J by 5 bases, with 25 bases between the two germline ends. Germline V gene sequence: CDR1 SEHNR, CDR2 FQNEAQ (reference sequence). The CDR3 DNA reads TGTGCCAGCAGCCGACGAGCGAGGGGCTTGAAGGATTATCAGCCCCAGCATTTT. Translating it yields CASSRRARGLKDYQPQHF. The full variable domain, completed using reference TRBV7-9 and TRBJ1-5, is DTGVSQNPRHKITKRGQNVTFRCDPISEHNRLYWYRQTLGQGPEFLTYFQNEAQLEKSRLLSDRFSAERPKGSFSTLEIQRTEQGDSAMYLCASSRRARGLKDYQPQHFGDGTRLSIL.

A few counts support this clonotype. The J gene is TRBJ2-3, the V gene TRBV7-2, with 11 bases identical to TRBD2. Trimming took 4 bases from V and 2 from J; bases not matched to a gene: 5. Germline V lookup: CDR1 SGHTA, CDR2 FQGNSA. This CDR3 is 16 amino acids long. This chain's CDR3 is CASSSSGGPPTDTQYF. The CDR3 DNA sequence: TGTGCCAGCAGCTCTAGCGGGGGGCCCCCCACAGATACGCAGTATTTT.

The chain recombines TRBV20-1 with TRBJ2-7; 12 nucleotides align to TRBD2. V shed 5 bases, J shed 5 bases, and the junction held 4 bases outside the gene matches. The CDR3 length is 13 residues. Germline V gene lookup returns CDR1 DFQATT and CDR2 SNEGSKA (reference sequence). CDR3: CSAASGGAHEQYF. The CDR3 DNA follows: TGCAGTGCTGCTAGCGGGGGGGCCCACGAGCAGTACTTC.

The genes are TRBV13 and TRBJ2-6; 9 bases are a match to TRBD1. The CDR3 sequence is 18 residues long. Per the germline V gene, CDR1 is PRHDT and CDR2 is FYEKMQ (reference sequence). V lost 5 bases and J lost 0; bases outside the gene matches: 8. DNA of the CDR3: TGTGCCAGCAGCACGAGGGACAGGGATATCTCTGGGGCCAACGTCCTGACTTTC. Residues: CASSTRDRDISGANVLTF.

The V call is TRBV7-2, the J call TRBJ2-7; TRBD2 is a possible D gene (6 bases). Germline-derived CDR1 and CDR2 are SGHTA and FQGNSA. This CDR3 has 16 amino acids. V lost 5 bases to trimming and J lost 0 bases, with 17 bases between them. The CDR3 nucleotides are TGTGCCAGCAGCGAACAGGTGGGGGGTCTCTCCTACGAGCAGTACTTC. It is translated as CASSEQVGGLSYEQYF. Complete variable domain (other parts from reference TRBV7-2 and TRBJ2-7): GAGVSQSPSNKVTEKGKDVELRCDPISGHTALYWYRQSLGQGLEFLIYFQGNSAPDKSGLPSDRFSAERTGGSVSTLTIQRTQQEDSAVYLCASSEQVGGLSYEQYFGPGTRLTVT.